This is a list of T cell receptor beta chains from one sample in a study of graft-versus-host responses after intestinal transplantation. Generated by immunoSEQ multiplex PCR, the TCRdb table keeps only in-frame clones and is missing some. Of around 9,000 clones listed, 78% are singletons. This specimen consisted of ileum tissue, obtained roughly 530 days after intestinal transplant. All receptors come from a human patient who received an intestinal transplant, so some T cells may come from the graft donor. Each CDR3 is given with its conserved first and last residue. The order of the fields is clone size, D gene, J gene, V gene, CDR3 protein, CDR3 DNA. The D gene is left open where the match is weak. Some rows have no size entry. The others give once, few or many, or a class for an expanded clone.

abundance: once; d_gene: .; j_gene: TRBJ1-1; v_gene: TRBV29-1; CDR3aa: CSVDRGTEAFF; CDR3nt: TGCAGCGTTGACAGGGGCACTGAAGCTTTCTTT
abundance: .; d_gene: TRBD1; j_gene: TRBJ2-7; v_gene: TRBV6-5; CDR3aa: CASSYFGDRGIYEQYF; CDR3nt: TGTGCCAGCAGTTACTTTGGGGACAGGGGTATTTACGAGCAGTACTTC
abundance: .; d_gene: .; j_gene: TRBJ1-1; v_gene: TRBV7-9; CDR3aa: CASSPGGGTQAFF; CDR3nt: TGTGCCAGCAGCCCAGGTGGGGGGACTCAGGCTTTCTTT
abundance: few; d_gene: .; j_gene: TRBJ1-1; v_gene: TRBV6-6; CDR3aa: CASSYRRGVAFF; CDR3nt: TGTGCCAGCAGCTACAGACGGGGTGTAGCTTTCTTT
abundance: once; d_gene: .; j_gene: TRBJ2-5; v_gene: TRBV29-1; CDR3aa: CSVEPAGYQETQYF; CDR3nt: TGCAGCGTTGAGCCGGCGGGGTACCAAGAGACCCAGTACTTC
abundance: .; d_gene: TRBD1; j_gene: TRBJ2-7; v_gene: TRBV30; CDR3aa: CAWAGTDHLWVYEQYF; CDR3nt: TGTGCCTGGGCTGGGACAGATCATCTGTGGGTCTACGAGCAGTACTTC
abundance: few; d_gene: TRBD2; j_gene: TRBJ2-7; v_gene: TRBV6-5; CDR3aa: CASSYSGGSVYEQYF; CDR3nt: TGTGCCAGCAGTTACTCGGGCGGGAGCGTGTACGAGCAGTACTTC
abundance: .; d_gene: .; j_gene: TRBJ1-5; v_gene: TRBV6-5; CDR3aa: CASGPGSAQHF; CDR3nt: TGTGCCAGCGGTCCCGGATCAGCCCAGCATTTT
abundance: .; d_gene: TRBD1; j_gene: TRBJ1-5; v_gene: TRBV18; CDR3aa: CASSPDRGSGQPQHF; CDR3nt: TGTGCCAGCTCACCCGACAGGGGGTCAGGACAGCCCCAGCATTTT
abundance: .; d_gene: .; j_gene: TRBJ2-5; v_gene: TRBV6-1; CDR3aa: CASSESGGGKTQYF; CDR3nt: TGTGCCAGCAGTGAATCCGGAGGTGGGAAGACCCAGTACTTC
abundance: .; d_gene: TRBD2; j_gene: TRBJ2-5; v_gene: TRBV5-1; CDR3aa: CASSRGPRGARGGVEETQYF; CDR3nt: TGCGCCAGCAGCCGGGGCCCCAGGGGGGCGCGGGGGGGAGTTGAGGAGACCCAGTACTTC
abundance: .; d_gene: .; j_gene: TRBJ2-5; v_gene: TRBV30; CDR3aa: CAWSAGRYQETQYF; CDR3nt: TGTGCCTGGAGTGCCGGGCGGTACCAAGAGACCCAGTACTTC
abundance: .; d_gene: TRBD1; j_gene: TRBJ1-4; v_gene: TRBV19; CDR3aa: CASRGTGKTNEKLFF; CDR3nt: TGTGCCAGCCGTGGGACAGGGAAGACGAATGAAAAACTGTTTTTT
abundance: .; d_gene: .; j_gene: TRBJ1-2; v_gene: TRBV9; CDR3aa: CASSVGLVGELWGYTF; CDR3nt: TGTGCCAGCAGCGTAGGTCTCGTCGGGGAACTATGGGGCTACACCTTC
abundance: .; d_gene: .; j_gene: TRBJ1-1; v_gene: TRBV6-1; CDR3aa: CASSERGGWNTEAFF; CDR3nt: TGTGCCAGCAGTGAACGGGGAGGGTGGAACACTGAAGCTTTCTTT